A selection of T cell receptor beta chains follows, all from one sample in a study of blood T cell repertoires in COVID-19. Sequenced by immunoSEQ multiplex PCR; TCRdb stores in-frame clones only, minus some. The sample carries about 270,000 clones, over 75% recorded once. The specimen was PBMCs or T cells enriched from blood (not recorded which). These receptors all come from a woman aged 25 to 39 who had recovered from COVID-19. Both conserved end residues are part of each CDR3. The D gene is left open where the match is weak. Only some rows state a clone size, as once, few, many or a class for expanded clones.

j_call d_call v_call clone_size cdr3_aa cdr3_nt
TRBJ1-1 TRBD1 TRBV28 . CASSRPMDRGEAFF TGTGCCAGCAGTAGACCAATGGACAGGGGAGAAGCTTTCTTT
TRBJ2-5 TRBD1 TRBV27 . CASSFGTGKTQYF TGTGCCAGCAGTTTCGGGACAGGGAAGACCCAGTACTTC
TRBJ2-7 TRBD1 TRBV19 . CASSMGTGVSYEQYF TGTGCCAGTAGTATGGGGACAGGGGTCTCCTACGAGCAGTACTTC
TRBJ2-1 . TRBV20-1 . CSASAGVYNEQFF TGCAGTGCTAGTGCAGGGGTCTACAATGAGCAGTTCTTC
TRBJ2-3 . TRBV11-3 . CASSLRTPSTDTQYF TGTGCCAGCAGCTTAAGGACTCCCAGCACAGATACGCAGTATTTT
TRBJ2-1 . TRBV28 once CASSLRQGNEQFF TGTGCCAGCAGTTTACGTCAGGGGAATGAGCAGTTCTTC
TRBJ2-6 TRBD1 TRBV30 . CAWSHTGDVLTF TGTGCCTGGAGCCACACAGGGGACGTCCTGACTTTC
TRBJ1-6 TRBD1 TRBV4-2 . CASSQAGTGYNSPLHF TGTGCCAGCAGCCAAGCCGGGACAGGTTATAATTCACCCCTCCACTTT
TRBJ2-7 . TRBV30 . CAWKWATYEQYF TGTGCCTGGAAGTGGGCCACCTACGAGCAGTACTTC
TRBJ1-5 TRBD1 TRBV6-5 few CASSNWGQGFYQPQHF TGTGCCAGCAGTAACTGGGGACAGGGTTTCTATCAGCCCCAGCATTTT
TRBJ2-3 . TRBV5-6 . CASSFVQDNTDTQYF TGTGCCAGCAGCTTCGTACAGGATAATACAGATACGCAGTATTTT
TRBJ2-7 . TRBV19 . CASSIEFAYEQYF TGTGCCAGTAGTATAGAATTCGCCTACGAGCAGTACTTC
TRBJ2-7 . TRBV28 . CASSPKYEQYF TGTGCCAGCAGTCCCAAATACGAGCAGTACTTC
TRBJ2-5 . TRBV5-1 . CASSLAGEIGETQYF TGCGCCAGCAGCTTGGCCGGGGAAATCGGAGAGACCCAGTACTTC
TRBJ2-6 . TRBV7-3 . CASTLFPGANVLTF TGTGCCAGCACCCTATTTCCGGGGGCCAACGTCCTGACTTTC
TRBJ1-3 . TRBV27 few CASSLSYSGNTIYF TGTGCCAGCAGTTTATCTTACTCTGGAAACACCATATATTTT
TRBJ1-6 . TRBV6-5 few CASSNRPGRNSPLHF TGTGCCAGCAGTAACAGGCCAGGACGGAATTCACCCCTCCACTTT
TRBJ1-1 . TRBV5-1 . CASSRAVGLNTEAFF TGCGCCAGCAGCCGAGCGGTGGGTCTAAACACTGAAGCTTTCTTT
TRBJ1-5 . TRBV28 . CASSITGKGYNQPQHF TGTGCCAGCAGTATAACAGGAAAGGGCTATAATCAGCCCCAGCATTTT
TRBJ2-1 . TRBV28 . CASLNVGYNEQFF TGTGCCAGCCTGAACGTCGGCTACAATGAGCAGTTCTTC